This T cell receptor beta chain was documented in a study of PD-1 and CTLA-4 blockade in melanoma. V was pared by 4 bases and J by 3 bases, with 3 bases of the junction left unmatched. The CDR3 is made up of 16 amino acids. In germline, CDR1 is SGHVS, CDR2 FQNEAQ. Only in-frame clones appear in the TCRdb table, and some are missing; sequencing was by immunoSEQ multiplex PCR. The data contain 32,000 or so clones, 85% to 90% of them singletons. This clone has a single count. Sequencing used CD8+ T cells from peripheral blood, obtained before anti-PD-1 treatment. V usage is TRBV7-8 and J usage is TRBJ2-3; 14 positions agree with TRBD2. This TCR was sampled from a human donor with melanoma. CDR3 DNA sequence: TGTGCCAGCAGCTGGACTAGCGGGGGGCTTACAGATACGCAGTATTTT. Its protein product is CASSWTSGGLTDTQYF.